This record concerns one TCR beta chain sequence. The antigen is undetermined. The sample comes from a study of blood T cells in healthy people across ages. The study, taken as a whole, reports: Diversity estimates drawn from one million T cells were deemed underestimates.

Drawn from each donor were approximately 10 milliliters of peripheral blood. V was trimmed by 5 bases and J by 0 bases, leaving 14 bases between them. Germline CDR1 LNHNV, CDR2 YYDKDF (reference sequence). The CDR3 contains 16 residues. A second PCR, run for roughly 7 to 11 cycles, used a sample-barcoded 5' primer plus a J-beta primer mix. TCRdb passed the 5' RACE reads through MiXCR, listing each CDR3 protein once. This repertoire shows 1.4 million to 1.5 million distinct CDR3 sequences, approximately 40% found once; its top ten account for 7.9%. The chain carries TRBV15 and TRBJ2-1; D gene ambiguous. Sequenced input: blood. The receptor comes from a woman aged 18-29 years in good health. The CDR3 DNA reads as TGTGCCACCAGCGTAGAGACCCGGTACTCCTACAATGAGCAGTTCTTC. Its protein product is CATSVETRYSYNEQFF.